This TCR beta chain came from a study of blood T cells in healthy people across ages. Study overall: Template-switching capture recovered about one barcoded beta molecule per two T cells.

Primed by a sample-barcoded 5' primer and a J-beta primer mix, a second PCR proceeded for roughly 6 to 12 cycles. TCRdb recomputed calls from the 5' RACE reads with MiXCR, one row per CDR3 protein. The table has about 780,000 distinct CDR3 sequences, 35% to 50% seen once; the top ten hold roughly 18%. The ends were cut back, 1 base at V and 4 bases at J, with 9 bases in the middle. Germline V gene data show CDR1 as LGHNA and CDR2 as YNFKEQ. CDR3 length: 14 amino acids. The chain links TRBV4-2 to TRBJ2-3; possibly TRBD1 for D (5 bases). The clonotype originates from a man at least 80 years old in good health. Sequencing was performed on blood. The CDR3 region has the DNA TGTGCCAGCAGCCAAGTCGAACAGGCAGATACGCAGTATTTT. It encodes CASSQVEQADTQYF.